The present entry profiles one TCR beta chain with its context. These data come from a study of patients and donors after allogeneic stem cell transplantation. One entry per CDR3 protein, called by TCRdb with MiXCR from the RT-PCR reads. There are 150,000 to 200,000 distinct CDR3 sequences in the sample; approximately 22% occur only once, and roughly a quarter lies in the top ten. The trim removed 4 bases at V and 0 bases at J, leaving 13 bases unmatched. Germline values: CDR1 SGHRS, CDR2 YFSETQ. The CDR3 runs to 18 residues. The V and J genes are TRBV5-1 and TRBJ1-3, with TRBD1 matching over 7 bases. This clonotype was sampled from a human donor who was either an allogeneic HSCT recipient or a stem cell or donor lymphocyte infusion donor (not recorded which). It is not recorded whose cells these are; they may come from a transplant donor. Sequencing was performed on blood, either unsorted or a sorted T cell fraction (not recorded which). For the CDR3, the DNA is TGCGCCAGCAGCCAAGAGGGGGACAGCCGATTCTCTGGAAACACCATATATTTT. It is translated as CASSQEGDSRFSGNTIYF.